Shown below are 29 T cell receptor beta chains from a single sample sequenced in a study of identical twins. MiXCR, run by TCRdb on the 5' RACE reads, gives a single entry per CDR3 protein. This table has roughly 1.6 million distinct CDR3 sequences, under 35% appearing once. The material sequenced was cord blood. The source of these receptors is a newborn girl in good health.

The chain links TRBV20-1 to TRBJ1-5; a weak D match, TRBD1 (6 bases). This CDR3 contains 15 residues. Germline V lookup: CDR1 DFQATT, CDR2 SNEGSKA (reference sequence). Trimming removed 6 bases at V and 0 bases at J, with 15 bases between. The CDR3 bases are TGCAGTGCCCTTCGACAGGAGATTAGCAATCAGCCCCAGCATTTT. Protein product: CSALRQEISNQPQHF.

The J gene is TRBJ1-5, the V gene TRBV20-1, with a tentative D call TRBD1 (5 bases). In germline, CDR1 is DFQATT, CDR2 SNEGSKA (reference sequence). The germline V and J ends were trimmed by 2 bases and 4 bases, with 15 bases remaining between them. The CDR3 runs to 15 residues. Written as DNA, the CDR3 is TGCAGTGCTAGAAAAGGGACGGAGGGGAATCAGCCCCAGCATTTT. This encodes CSARKGTEGNQPQHF.

About this clonotype itself: This may stem from a read error, because a much larger clone lies one nucleotide away. This chain links TRBV24-1 with TRBJ2-1; weak D call: TRBD1 (6 bases). Germline-derived CDR1 and CDR2 are KGHDR and SFDVKD. The CDR3 has 15 residues. CDR3 DNA: TGTGCCACCAGTGCCTTAAACAGGGACGGGAATGGGCAGTTCTTC. Translating gives CATSALNRDGNGQFF.

There are a few counts of this clonotype. V usage is TRBV11-2 and J usage is TRBJ2-4; D remains unclear. The CDR3 runs to 18 residues. V lost 4 bases, J lost 0 bases, and 19 bases lay in between. The germline V gene has CDR1 SGHAT and CDR2 FQNNGV. The DNA of the CDR3 is TGTGCCAGCAGCTCCCCGAGGTTTTCCCCACTAGCCAAAAACATTCAGTACTTC. This codes for CASSSPRFSPLAKNIQYF.

This clonotype was seen only a few times. This rearrangement joins TRBV11-2 to TRBJ1-2; 8 nucleotides match TRBD1. The CDR3 covers 13 residues. Germline V lookup: CDR1 SGHAT, CDR2 FQNNGV. The V segment lost 2 bases and the J segment 8 bases; nucleotides outside the gene matches: 4. CDR3 region: CASSLTRDRGYTF. DNA for the CDR3: TGTGCCAGCAGCTTAACCCGGGACAGGGGCTACACCTTC.

The rearrangement links TRBV20-1 to TRBJ2-3; TRBD2 matches 10 bases. The V segment lost 3 bases and the J segment 2 bases; nucleotides outside the gene matches: 5. The CDR3 consists of 15 residues. The germline V gene encodes CDR1 DFQATT and CDR2 SNEGSKA (reference sequence). This CDR3 is CSASPLAGVTDTQYF. CDR3 sequence (DNA): TGCAGTGCTAGTCCTCTAGCGGGGGTCACAGATACGCAGTATTTT.

The chain recombines TRBV6-1 with TRBJ1-4; D is perhaps TRBD1 (5 bases). This CDR3 spans 16 amino acids. V was cut by 8 bases and J by 4 bases, with 20 bases left in between. The germline CDR1 and CDR2 sequences are MNHNS and SASEGT. CDR3 sequence (DNA): TGTGCCAGCGGACCCTTAGGGACGGGGATTAATGAAAAACTGTTTTTT. Translation: CASGPLGTGINEKLFF.

This clonotype occurred once. The chain has TRBV19 and TRBJ1-5; no firm D call. This CDR3 region has 16 residues. The germline gives CDR1 LNHDA, CDR2 SQIVND (reference sequence). V was pared by 2 bases and J by 3 bases, with 14 bases between. CDR3: CASSILTLYYNQPQHF. DNA for the CDR3: TGTGCCAGTAGTATACTAACGCTATACTACAATCAGCCCCAGCATTTT. The full variable domain, in which reference TRBV19 and TRBJ1-5 provide the parts outside the CDR3, is DGGITQSPKYLFRKEGQNVTLSCEQNLNHDAMYWYRQDPGQGLRLIYYSQIVNDFQKGDIAEGYSVSREKKESFPLTVTSAQKNPTAFYLCASSILTLYYNQPQHFGDGTRLSIL.

This clonotype turned up a few times. The rearrangement uses TRBV6-5 and TRBJ2-1; D remains ambiguous. This CDR3 contains 15 residues. Trimming took off 0 bases at V and 10 bases at J, with 16 bases between the two ends. Germline CDR1 MNHEY, CDR2 SVGAGI. The CDR3, as DNA: TGTGCCAGCAGTTACTCGATTTTTAGCAGATGGGAGCAGTTCTTC. Translating it yields CASSYSIFSRWEQFF.

For the CDR3, the DNA is TGCAGTGCTAGGACTAGCGGGAATACCTACAATGAGCAGTTCTTC. Translating gives CSARTSGNTYNEQFF. The chain is built from TRBV20-1 and TRBJ2-1; 11 bases match TRBD2. The CDR3 is 15 amino acids. V shed 3 bases and J 2 bases; nucleotides not matched to a gene: 3. The germline CDR1 and CDR2 sequences are DFQATT and SNEGSKA (reference sequence).

This clonotype was recorded at least ten times. This chain links TRBV7-2 with TRBJ2-1; TRBD2 matches 7 bases. This CDR3 contains 16 residues. CDR1 is SGHTA and CDR2 is FQGNSA in the germline V gene. Trimming removed 4 bases from V and 4 bases from J; junction bases left unmatched: 10. Written as DNA, the CDR3 is TGTGCCAGCAGCTCCACTGTGGGAGGGAGTTACAATGAGCAGTTCTTC. Translation: CASSSTVGGSYNEQFF.

Comments on this clonotype: A much larger clone differs by one base, so this may be a read error. The rearrangement joins TRBV2 to TRBJ2-7, with a possible D match to TRBD1 (5 bases). The closer fit of TRBJ2-4 to the DNA end suggests the J call may be wrong. This CDR3 is 14 amino acids long. Germline V gene data show CDR1 as SNHLY and CDR2 as FYNNEI. The CDR3 DNA is TGTGCCAGCAGTGTAGGGGTTGCCAAAGACATTCAGTACTTC. This sequence encodes CASSVGVAKDIQYF.

This clonotype has only a few counts. This chain joins TRBV6-1 and TRBJ2-1, with 7 positions matching TRBD1. Germline CDR1 is MNHNS and CDR2 is SASEGT. The CDR3 loop spans 13 amino acids. V shed 7 bases, J shed 4 bases, and the junction held 4 bases outside the gene matches. CDR3 sequence (DNA): TGTGCCAGCAAGGGACAGCTTTACAATGAGCAGTTCTTC. Its protein is CASKGQLYNEQFF.

This chain uses TRBV5-1 with TRBJ2-5, with D possibly matching TRBD2 (6 bases). CDR1 is SGHRS and CDR2 is YFSETQ in the germline V gene. The CDR3 sequence is 15 residues long. The V end was cut by 0 bases, the J end by 4 bases, with 13 bases between. The DNA of the CDR3 is TGCGCCAGCAGCTTGGAGTATCCAGCGGGAGAGACCCAGTACTTC. Translation: CASSLEYPAGETQYF. Looking up the rest from reference TRBV5-1 and TRBJ2-5 gives the full variable domain: KAGVTQTPRYLIKTRGQQVTLSCSPISGHRSVSWYQQTPGQGLQFLFEYFSETQRNKGNFPGRFSGRQFSNSRSEMNVSTLELGDSALYLCASSLEYPAGETQYFGPGTRLLVL.

The CDR3 spells CSARVPASKGGYEQYF. As DNA, the CDR3 is TGCAGTGCTAGAGTACCAGCGAGCAAAGGAGGGTACGAGCAGTACTTC. This chain uses TRBV20-1 with TRBJ2-7; tentatively, D is TRBD2 (6 bases). CDR1 is DFQATT, CDR2 SNEGSKA, per germline (reference sequence). The ends were cut back, 1 base at V and 4 bases at J, with 20 bases in the middle. The CDR3 has 16 amino acids.

The genes are TRBV20-1 and TRBJ2-3; D remains ambiguous. CDR3 length: 12 residues. The ends were cut back, 7 bases at V and 2 bases at J, with 10 bases in the middle. CDR1 DFQATT and CDR2 SNEGSKA come from the germline V gene (reference sequence). CDR3 sequence: CSVNLPTDTQYF. The CDR3 region has the DNA TGCAGTGTTAACCTTCCCACAGATACGCAGTATTTT.

The chain couples TRBV16 to TRBJ1-2; D is ambiguous. The CDR3 sequence is 14 residues long. The germline V and J ends were trimmed by 2 bases and 4 bases, with 11 bases remaining between them. CDR1 and CDR2 (germline): KGHSY, FQNENV. In DNA form, the CDR3 reads TGTGCCAGCAGCCAACTGGACGGCCTCTATGGCTACACCTTC. Its protein is CASSQLDGLYGYTF.

The chain couples TRBV28 to TRBJ1-3; no reliable D call. The CDR3 has 17 amino acids. With 5 bases removed from V and 0 bases from J, the gap between germline ends came to 17 bases. CDR1 is MDHEN, CDR2 SYDVKM, per germline. This chain's CDR3 is CASSPRTLWFSGNTIYF. The DNA for the CDR3 is TGTGCCAGCAGTCCTCGGACGCTTTGGTTCTCTGGAAACACCATATATTTT.

The chain combines TRBV20-1 with TRBJ2-3; D unclear. The length of the CDR3 is 11 residues. The germline CDR1 and CDR2 sequences are DFQATT and SNEGSKA (reference sequence). Trimming removed 7 bases at V and 5 bases at J, with 10 bases between. The CDR3 sequence: CSVQRGDTQYF. The DNA of the CDR3 is TGCAGTGTACAACGAGGAGATACGCAGTATTTT.

This clonotype was counted between two and nine times. Just one base apart from a much larger clone, this may be a read error. The chain couples TRBV6-1 to TRBJ2-7; either TRBD1 or TRBD2 may supply D (5 bases each). The CDR3 has 13 amino acids. V was pared by 4 bases and J by 2 bases, with 9 bases between. Germline CDR1 and CDR2: MNHNS and SASEGT. The CDR3 DNA is TGTGCCAGCAGTGGGGACGGAGCCTACGAGCAGTACTTC. Amino acid sequence: CASSGDGAYEQYF.

J is TRBJ2-3 and V is TRBV27; D remains ambiguous. Trimming removed 1 base at V and 6 bases at J, with 8 bases between. CDR3 size: 13 residues. Per germline, CDR1 MNHEY and CDR2 SMNVEV (reference sequence). CDR3 sequence reads: CASSLYPADTQYF. The DNA for the CDR3 is TGTGCCAGCAGTTTATACCCCGCTGATACGCAGTATTTT.

This clonotype came up a few times. The J gene is TRBJ1-2, the V gene TRBV6-6, with TRBD1 identical over 7 bases. This CDR3 has 14 amino acids. Trimming removed 5 bases from V and 2 bases from J; junction bases left unmatched: 5. From germline, CDR1 is MNHNY and CDR2 SVGAGI (reference sequence). DNA for the CDR3: TGTGCCAGCAGTCGCCTGGACAGGAACTATGGCTACACCTTC. Its protein product is CASSRLDRNYGYTF.

A word on this clonotype: At one end the junction does not follow the germline gene, possibly because of a read error. CDR3 sequence (DNA): TGTGCCAGCAGTCTAGCTCCGGGTGGTATAATGAACACTGAAGCTTTCTTT. Its protein is CASSLAPGGIMNTEAFF. The V gene is TRBV12-3 or TRBV12-4, the J gene TRBJ1-1, with D unresolved. This CDR3 has 17 amino acids.

The genes are TRBV4-2 and TRBJ1-2; 11 positions match TRBD1. From germline, CDR1 is LGHNA and CDR2 YNFKEQ. Losses at the gene ends were 0 bases for V and 5 bases for J; bases not matched to a gene: 8. The CDR3 runs to 17 residues. CDR3 sequence: CASSQEDRDRGFYGYTF. The CDR3 DNA is TGTGCCAGCAGCCAAGAAGACAGGGACAGGGGGTTTTATGGCTACACCTTC.

This clonotype was seen a few times. The chain carries TRBV6-5 and TRBJ2-4; 9 nucleotides match TRBD2. CDR1 MNHEY and CDR2 SVGAGI come from the germline V gene. The CDR3 extends over 15 amino acids. J gave up 5 bases and V 0 bases, and 2 bases lay outside the gene matches. DNA for the CDR3: TGTGCCAGCAGTTACTCTAAGCGGGGGGAAAACATTCAGTACTTC. Its protein product is CASSYSKRGENIQYF.

This clonotype was recorded a few times. The chain couples TRBV5-1 to TRBJ1-6; 9 bases align to TRBD1. Trimming removed 0 bases from V and 6 bases from J; junction bases left unmatched: 1. The CDR3 is made up of 15 amino acids. CDR1 is SGHRS and CDR2 is YFSETQ in the germline V gene. The CDR3 loop reads CASSLVQGANSPLHF. DNA of the CDR3: TGCGCCAGCAGCTTGGTACAGGGGGCTAATTCACCCCTCCACTTT.

The chain employs TRBV7-2 and TRBJ1-5, with 8 positions matching TRBD1. Unmatched junction bases numbered 6, after V lost 5 bases and J lost 0 bases. The CDR3 length is 16 residues. Germline V lookup: CDR1 SGHTA, CDR2 FQGNSA. The CDR3 DNA follows: TGTGCCAGCAGCCCGTGGACAGGGTATAGCAATCAGCCCCAGCATTTT. It yields the protein CASSPWTGYSNQPQHF.

This clonotype was seen only a few times. The chain employs TRBV27 and TRBJ2-1, with D unresolved. Germline-derived CDR1 and CDR2 are MNHEY and SMNVEV (reference sequence). CDR3 length: 14 amino acids. Trimming took 0 bases from V and 4 from J, leaving 7 bases between them. CDR3 sequence: CASSLSWVYNEQFF. CDR3 coding DNA: TGTGCCAGCAGTTTATCTTGGGTGTACAATGAGCAGTTCTTC.

As concerns this clonotype: Germline and junction disagree at one end, which may indicate a read error. V and J are TRBV6-5 and TRBJ1-4; D unclear. CDR1 and CDR2 from the germline V gene are MNHEY and SVGAGI. This CDR3 is 16 amino acids long. In nucleotides, the CDR3 is TGTGCCAGCAGTTACTACACGAGGCCAACTAGTGAAAAACTGTTTTTT. Translated, it gives CASSYYTRPTSEKLFF.